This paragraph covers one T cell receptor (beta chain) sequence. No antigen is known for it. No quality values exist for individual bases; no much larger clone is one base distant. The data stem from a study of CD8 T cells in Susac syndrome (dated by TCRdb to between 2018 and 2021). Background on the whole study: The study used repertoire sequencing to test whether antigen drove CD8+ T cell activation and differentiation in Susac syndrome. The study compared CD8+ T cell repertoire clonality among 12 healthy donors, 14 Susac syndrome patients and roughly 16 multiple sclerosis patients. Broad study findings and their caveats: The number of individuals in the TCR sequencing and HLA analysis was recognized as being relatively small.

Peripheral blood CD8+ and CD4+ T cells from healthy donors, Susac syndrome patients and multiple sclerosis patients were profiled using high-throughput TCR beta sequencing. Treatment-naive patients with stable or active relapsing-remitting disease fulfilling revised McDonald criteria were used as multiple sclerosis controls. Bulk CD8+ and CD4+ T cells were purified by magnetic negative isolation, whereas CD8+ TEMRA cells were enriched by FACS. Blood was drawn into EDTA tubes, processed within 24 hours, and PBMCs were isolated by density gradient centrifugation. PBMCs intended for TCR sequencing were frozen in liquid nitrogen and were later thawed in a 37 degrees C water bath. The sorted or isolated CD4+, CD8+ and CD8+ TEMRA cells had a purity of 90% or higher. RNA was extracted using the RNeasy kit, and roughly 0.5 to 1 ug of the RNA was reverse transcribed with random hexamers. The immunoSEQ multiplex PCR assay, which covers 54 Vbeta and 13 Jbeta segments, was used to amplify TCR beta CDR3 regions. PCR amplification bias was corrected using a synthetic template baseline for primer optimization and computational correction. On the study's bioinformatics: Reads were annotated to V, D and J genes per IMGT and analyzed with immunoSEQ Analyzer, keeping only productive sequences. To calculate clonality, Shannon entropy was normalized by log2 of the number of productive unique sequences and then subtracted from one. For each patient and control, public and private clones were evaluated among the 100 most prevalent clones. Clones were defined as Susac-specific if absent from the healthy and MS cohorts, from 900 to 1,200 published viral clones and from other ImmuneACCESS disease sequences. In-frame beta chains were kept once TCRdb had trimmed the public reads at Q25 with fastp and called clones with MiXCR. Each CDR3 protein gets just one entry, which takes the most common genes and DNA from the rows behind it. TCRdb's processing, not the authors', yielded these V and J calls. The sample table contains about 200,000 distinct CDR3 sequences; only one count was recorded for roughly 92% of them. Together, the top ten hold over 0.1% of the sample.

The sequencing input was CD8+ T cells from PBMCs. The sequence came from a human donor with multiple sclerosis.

For the CDR3, the sequence is CASSWGLAGAEQYF. The nucleotide sequence is TGTGCCAGCAGCTGGGGGCTAGCGGGAGCCGAGCAGTACTTC. The receptor chain draws on TRBV7-2 and TRBJ2-7, and 10 junction bases match TRBD2. Relative to germline, V is missing 4 bases and J is missing 6 bases, with 6 bases of the junction outside any gene match. From its cysteine to its phenylalanine, the CDR3 spans 14 amino acids. The retained sequence is limited to the CDR3, 42 bases, with the frame set at the first base. The CDR1 and CDR2 encoded by the germline V gene are SGHTA and FQGNSA. Supplemented by the reference TRBV7-2 and TRBJ2-7 proteins around the CDR3, the complete variable domain is GAGVSQSPSNKVTEKGKDVELRCDPISGHTALYWYRQSLGQGLEFLIYFQGNSAPDKSGLPSDRFSAERTGGSVSTLTIQRTQQEDSAVYLCASSWGLAGAEQYFGPGTRLTVT.